This TCR beta chain derives from a study of beta chain features in type 1 diabetes. Study observations and caveats: The influence of HLA type on TCRB rearrangement stayed undetermined.

V lost 6 bases and J 10 bases, leaving 11 bases between the germline ends. CDR3 length: 11 residues. The germline V gene encodes CDR1 SGHVS and CDR2 FQNEAQ. Worth noting for this clone: Its target is not known.

Sorting that relied on CD45RO/CCR7/CD25/CD127/CD95/CD27 yielded CD4+ naive, central memory, regulatory and stem cell-like memory cells. Investigators reverse transcribed all isolated RNA, so they sequenced expressed TCRB transcripts. TCRdb keeps only in-frame clones here, not all; method: immunoSEQ multiplex PCR. The data hold 500,000 to 700,000 clones, with roughly 16% observed a single time. The J gene is TRBJ2-3, the V gene TRBV7-8; D not certain. The sequence derives from a man between 18 and 29 years old in good health. What was sequenced was naive CD4+ T cells from blood. CDR3 residues: CASRISVAQYF. The CDR3 DNA reads as TGTGCCAGCAGGATATCCGTGGCGCAGTATTTT.